This entry concerns a single TCR beta chain. The antigen remains undetermined. Time point of the sample: late sampling 161 to 241 days after vaccination in a few convalescent patients. Treatment indicated: approximately 9-day PBMC culture with coronavirus spike peptide pools or control peptides (ViraFEST assay). The sample is drawn from a study of vaccination and CD4 T cells after COVID-19. About the study: The stimulating agents, overlapping spike peptides, came from SARS-CoV-2, HCoV-NL63, HCoV-OC43 and HCoV-229E. Each control was exposed to a CEFX pool, an HIV-1 Nef pool, or no peptide at all.

The CDR3 extends over 15 amino acids. The germline CDR1 and CDR2 sequences are MNHEY and SMNVEV (reference sequence). V was pared by 7 bases and J by 1 base, with 16 bases between. The study sequenced cultured CD4+ T cell DNA using the Oncomine TCR Beta short-read assay. TCRdb redid the calling of the PCR reads with MiXCR, one entry per CDR3 protein. The sample gives 15,000 to 20,000 distinct CDR3 sequences, approximately 50% of which show up once; roughly 13% is in the top ten. The chain employs TRBV27 and TRBJ1-1, with a weak D call TRBD1 (6 bases). This receptor was obtained from a human donor who had recovered from COVID-19. This material consisted of CD4+ T cells from blood, cultured in vitro, taken about 7 months after SARS-CoV-2 vaccination. DNA of the CDR3: TGTGCCAGCAACATGATGGGGGCAGGGAACACTGAAGCTTTCTTT. Its protein is CASNMMGAGNTEAFF.